This T cell receptor (beta chain) was observed in a study of Ad26.COV2.S vaccination and SARS-CoV-2 variants (dated by TCRdb to about 2021). About the investigation overall: TCRbeta repertoire sequencing was used to assess the specificity and breadth of SARS-CoV-2-reactive T cell receptors after Ad26.COV2.S vaccination. The TCR-sequenced set comprised approximately 32 samples: some 19 Ad26.COV2.S vaccine recipients, 5 placebo recipients and 8 SARS-CoV-2 convalescent individuals. Overall study outcomes, separate from this receptor: According to the authors, total T cell responses may have been underestimated by the TCR breadth and depth analyses. Ad26.COV2.S recipients had higher spike-specific TCR breadth than placebo recipients (P = 0.0014). Vaccine and placebo recipients had comparable non-spike TCR breadth, which fits with the vaccine containing only spike. After vaccination, spike-specific CD8+ and CD4+ T cell responses were reported to show substantial breadth.

A remark on this clone: Its antigen target is currently unknown. It has no much larger one-base neighbor in the sample; base qualities were not kept.

Trimming removed 7 bases from V and 0 bases from J, leaving 6 bases between the germline ends. The CDR3 runs 13 amino acids, cysteine and phenylalanine included. The sequence is cut down to CDR3 DNA, 39 bases in frame from base 1. CDR1 and CDR2 are read off the germline V gene (reference sequence) as SEHNR and FQNEAQ. The immunoSEQ Assay was the method used to sequence TCRbeta CDR3 regions. After extraction, genomic DNA underwent amplification by bias-controlled multiplex PCR, followed by high-throughput sequencing. The source study handled its data this way. Collapsing and filtering of sequences were performed to quantify the absolute abundance of each unique TCRbeta CDR3 region. T cell fraction was estimated by normalizing TCRbeta template counts to usable DNA, with usable DNA measured through amplification of reference genes found in all nucleated cells. Repertoire TCRs were annotated as SARS-CoV-2-specific when V gene, CDR3 amino acid sequence and J gene were exactly matched to a known reactive TCR set. MIRA supplied the reference SARS-CoV-2 TCR set, which was filtered for enrichment in COVID-19-positive ImmuneCODE repertoires so that public or cross-reactive TCRs were removed. Using the MIRA antigens, annotated TCRs were further analysed by specific ORF or by position within an ORF. Depth was the summed frequency of annotated unique rearrangements, while breadth was defined as annotated unique rearrangements over total unique productive rearrangements. TCR breadth was compared between groups using two-sided Wilcoxon rank-sum tests. TCRdb stores this immuneACCESS table with in-frame sequences only. Part of the clones is absent; in the studies checked, under half of the shortfall reflects unresolved V genes, and no reason is known for the rest. The V and J calls and clone size come from that table; D and trimming were worked out from the DNA. This sample gives 85,000 to 120,000 clones in total; roughly 80% of them show up just once. Of the sample, around 15% falls within the top ten clones.

The sample's time point label, decoded: individuals recovered from natural SARS-CoV-2 infection. The sequenced sample was peripheral blood, obtained after recovery from COVID-19. The sequence links TRBV7-9 to TRBJ1-4; the D region possibly corresponds to TRBD1 (5 bases align). The TCR originated in a human donor who had recovered from COVID-19. The CDR3 protein: CASTGSTNEKLFF. The DNA sequence reads TGTGCCAGCACAGGGTCAACTAATGAAAAACTGTTTTTT.